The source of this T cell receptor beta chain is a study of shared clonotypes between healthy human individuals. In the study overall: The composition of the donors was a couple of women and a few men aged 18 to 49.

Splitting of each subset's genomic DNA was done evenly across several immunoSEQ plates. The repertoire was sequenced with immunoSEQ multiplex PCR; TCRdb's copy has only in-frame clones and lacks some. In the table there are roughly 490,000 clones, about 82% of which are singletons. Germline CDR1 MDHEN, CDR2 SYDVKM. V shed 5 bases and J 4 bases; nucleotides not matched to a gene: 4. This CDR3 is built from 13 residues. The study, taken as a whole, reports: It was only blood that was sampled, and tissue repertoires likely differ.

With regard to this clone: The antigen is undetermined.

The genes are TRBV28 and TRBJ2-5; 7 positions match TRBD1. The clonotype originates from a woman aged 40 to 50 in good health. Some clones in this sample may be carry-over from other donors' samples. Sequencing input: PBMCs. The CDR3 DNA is TGTGCCAGCAGTGACAGGGTACTAGAGACCCAGTACTTC. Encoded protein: CASSDRVLETQYF.